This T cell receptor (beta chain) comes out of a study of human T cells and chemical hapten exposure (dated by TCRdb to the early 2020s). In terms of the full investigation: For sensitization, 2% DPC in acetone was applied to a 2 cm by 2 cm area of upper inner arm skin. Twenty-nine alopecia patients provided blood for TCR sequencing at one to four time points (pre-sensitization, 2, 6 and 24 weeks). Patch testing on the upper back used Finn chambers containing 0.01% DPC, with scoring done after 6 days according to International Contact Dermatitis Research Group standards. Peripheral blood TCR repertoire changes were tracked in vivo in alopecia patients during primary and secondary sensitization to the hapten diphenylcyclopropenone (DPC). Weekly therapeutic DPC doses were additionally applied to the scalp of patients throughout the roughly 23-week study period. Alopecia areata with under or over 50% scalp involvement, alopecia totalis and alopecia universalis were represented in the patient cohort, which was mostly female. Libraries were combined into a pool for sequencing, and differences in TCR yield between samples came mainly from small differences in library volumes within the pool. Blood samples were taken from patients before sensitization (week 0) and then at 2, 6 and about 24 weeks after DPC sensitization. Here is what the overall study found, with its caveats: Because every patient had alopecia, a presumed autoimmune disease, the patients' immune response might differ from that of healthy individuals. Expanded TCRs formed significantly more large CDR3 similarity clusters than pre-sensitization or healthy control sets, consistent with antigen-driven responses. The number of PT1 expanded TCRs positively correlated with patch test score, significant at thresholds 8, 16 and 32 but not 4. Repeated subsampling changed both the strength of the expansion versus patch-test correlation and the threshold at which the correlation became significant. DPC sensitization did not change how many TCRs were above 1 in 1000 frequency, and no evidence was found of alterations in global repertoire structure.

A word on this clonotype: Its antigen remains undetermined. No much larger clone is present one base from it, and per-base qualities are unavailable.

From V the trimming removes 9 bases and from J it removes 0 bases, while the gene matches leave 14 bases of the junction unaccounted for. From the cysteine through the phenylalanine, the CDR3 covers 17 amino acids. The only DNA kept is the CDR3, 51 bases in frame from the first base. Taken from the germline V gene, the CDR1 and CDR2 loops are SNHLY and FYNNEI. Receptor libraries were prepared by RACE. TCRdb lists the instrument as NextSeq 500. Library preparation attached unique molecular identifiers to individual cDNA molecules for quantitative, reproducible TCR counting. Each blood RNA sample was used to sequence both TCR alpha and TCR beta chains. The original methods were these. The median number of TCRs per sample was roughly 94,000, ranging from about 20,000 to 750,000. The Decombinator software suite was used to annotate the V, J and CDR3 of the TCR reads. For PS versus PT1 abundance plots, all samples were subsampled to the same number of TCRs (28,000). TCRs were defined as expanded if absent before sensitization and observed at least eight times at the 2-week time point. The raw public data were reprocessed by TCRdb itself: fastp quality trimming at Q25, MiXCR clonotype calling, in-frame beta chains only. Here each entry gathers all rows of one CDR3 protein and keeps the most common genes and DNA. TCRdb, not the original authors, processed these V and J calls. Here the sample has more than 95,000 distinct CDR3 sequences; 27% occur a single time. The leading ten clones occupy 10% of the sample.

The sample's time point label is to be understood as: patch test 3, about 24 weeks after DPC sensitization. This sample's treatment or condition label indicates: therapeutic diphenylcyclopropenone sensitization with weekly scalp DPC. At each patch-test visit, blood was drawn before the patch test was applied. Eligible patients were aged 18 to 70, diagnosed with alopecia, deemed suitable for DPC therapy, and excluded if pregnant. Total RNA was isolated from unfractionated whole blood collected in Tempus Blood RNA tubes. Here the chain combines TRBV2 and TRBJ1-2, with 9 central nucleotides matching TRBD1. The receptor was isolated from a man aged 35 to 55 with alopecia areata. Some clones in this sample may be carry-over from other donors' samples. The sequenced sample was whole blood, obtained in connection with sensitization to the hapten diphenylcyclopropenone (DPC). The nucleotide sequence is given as TGTGCCAGTCAAGCCGGGACAGGGAGACCCTCTAACTATGGCTACACCTTC. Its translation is CASQAGTGRPSNYGYTF.